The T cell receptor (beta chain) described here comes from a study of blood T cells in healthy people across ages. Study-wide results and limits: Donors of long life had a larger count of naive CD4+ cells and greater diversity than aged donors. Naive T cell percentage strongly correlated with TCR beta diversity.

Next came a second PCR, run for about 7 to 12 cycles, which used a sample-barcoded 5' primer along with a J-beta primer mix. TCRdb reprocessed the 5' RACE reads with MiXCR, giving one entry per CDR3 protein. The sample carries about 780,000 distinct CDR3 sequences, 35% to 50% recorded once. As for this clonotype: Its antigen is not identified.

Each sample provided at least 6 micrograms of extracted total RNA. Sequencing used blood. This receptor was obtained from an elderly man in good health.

CDR3 region: CASSSPPSGRINEQFF. The CDR3 DNA reads TGTGCCAGCAGTTCCCCCCCTAGCGGGAGGATCAATGAGCAGTTCTTC. This rearrangement joins TRBV27 to TRBJ2-1; 11 bases are shared with TRBD2. The germline gives CDR1 MNHEY, CDR2 SMNVEV (reference sequence). The CDR3 consists of 16 residues. Trimming at V came to 4 bases and at J to 6 bases, leaving 8 bases not matched to a gene.